This is a list of T cell receptor beta chains from one sample in a study of T-cell memory formation after mild COVID-19. From the 5' RACE reads, TCRdb called clonotypes with MiXCR, one entry per CDR3 protein. The sample shows about 350,000 distinct CDR3 sequences, roughly 15% of them seen only once. Sequenced sample: PBMCs or a T cell subset sorted from them (not recorded which). The receptors here all came from a man between 18 and 35 years old who had mild COVID-19 (a few samples of this study predate the infection). Cell type and time point are not known. Each CDR3 is given with its conserved first and last residue. The order of the fields is V gene, J gene, D gene, clone size, CDR3 protein, CDR3 DNA. The D gene is left open where the match is weak. Clone size is given for some rows only: seen once, a few or many times, or a class if the clone is expanded.

TRBV29-1	TRBJ2-1	TRBD1	few	CSVLHRGKEELEQFF	TGCAGCGTCCTCCACAGGGGGAAGGAGGAATTAGAGCAGTTCTTC
TRBV7-3	TRBJ2-2	NA	NA	CASSFPPRGTGELFF	TGTGCCAGCAGCTTCCCCCCACGGGGCACCGGGGAGCTGTTTTTT
TRBV12-3/TRBV12-4	TRBJ2-1	NA	few	CASSSPWGSSYNEQFF	TGTGCCAGCAGCAGTCCTTGGGGCAGCTCCTACAATGAGCAGTTCTTC
TRBV9	TRBJ2-1	TRBD1	NA	CASSPQGEIEQFF	TGTGCCAGCAGCCCACAGGGGGAGATTGAGCAGTTCTTC
TRBV4-1	TRBJ1-5	NA	few	CASGTKPGTPMEGNQPQHF	TGCGCCAGCGGGACCAAGCCCGGGACGCCTATGGAGGGCAATCAGCCCCAGCATTTT
TRBV29-1	TRBJ2-1	NA	NA	CSVAWTEDNEQFF	TGCAGCGTTGCCTGGACGGAAGACAATGAGCAGTTCTTC
TRBV7-2	TRBJ2-1	TRBD2	NA	CASSLRTSGRNEYEQFF	TGTGCCAGCAGCTTAAGAACTAGCGGGAGGAATGAGTATGAGCAGTTCTTC
TRBV7-9	TRBJ2-7	NA	many	CASSRAGSPHEQYF	TGTGCCAGCAGCCGTGCGGGGTCCCCCCACGAGCAGTACTTC
TRBV7-2	TRBJ1-1	NA	NA	CASSLLDRTSEAFF	TGTGCCAGCAGCTTATTAGACAGGACCTCTGAAGCTTTCTTT
TRBV4-1	TRBJ2-3	TRBD2	few	CASAGGKSVEDTQYF	TGCGCCAGCGCGGGGGGAAAGTCGGTAGAAGATACGCAGTATTTT
TRBV29-1	TRBJ2-7	NA	few	CSVIQGGYEQYF	TGCAGCGTCATACAGGGAGGCTACGAGCAGTACTTC
TRBV6-6	TRBJ2-3	TRBD1	NA	CASSPGTGGGLDTQYF	TGTGCCAGCAGCCCAGGGACAGGGGGCGGACTAGATACGCAGTATTTT
TRBV7-9	TRBJ2-3	NA	NA	CASSFYTGGAADTQYF	TGTGCCAGCAGCTTCTACACAGGGGGGGCTGCAGATACGCAGTATTTT
TRBV5-1	TRBJ2-2	TRBD1	many	CATTPGQGSPGELFF	TGCGCCACAACCCCGGGACAGGGCAGTCCCGGGGAGCTGTTTTTT
TRBV6-5	TRBJ2-3	NA	NA	CASSPEPGGTDTQYF	TGTGCCAGCAGTCCAGAGCCGGGGGGCACAGATACGCAGTATTTT
TRBV10-3	TRBJ2-1	TRBD1	few	CASGTSQGDEQFF	TGTGCCTCAGGGACCTCCCAGGGGGATGAGCAGTTCTTC
TRBV5-1	TRBJ2-5	NA	many	CASSQGQETQYF	TGTGCCAGCAGCCAGGGCCAAGAGACCCAGTACTTC
TRBV7-2	TRBJ2-2	TRBD2	many	CASSPRASGGANTGELFF	TGTGCCAGCAGCCCCAGGGCCAGCGGGGGGGCGAACACCGGGGAGCTGTTTTTT
TRBV14	TRBJ2-2	NA	few	CASSQGLGLSGELFF	TGTGCCAGCAGCCAAGGTCTAGGGTTGTCGGGGGAGCTGTTTTTT
TRBV29-1	TRBJ1-1	NA	NA	CSVVPSYMNTEAFF	TGCAGCGTTGTACCATCTTATATGAACACTGAAGCTTTCTTT
TRBV5-1	TRBJ2-5	NA	NA	CASSLEWENQYF	TGCGCCAGCAGTTTAGAATGGGAGAACCAGTACTTC
TRBV6-1	TRBJ2-1	TRBD1	few	CASSDEQGMYNEQFF	TGTGCCAGCAGTGACGAACAGGGGATGTACAATGAGCAGTTCTTC
TRBV7-3	TRBJ2-1	NA	NA	CASSRLGSNNEQFF	TGTGCCAGCAGCCGACTAGGCAGCAACAATGAGCAGTTCTTC
TRBV20-1	TRBJ2-1	NA	NA	CSARDGGRTYNEQFF	TGCAGTGCTAGAGATGGGGGGCGGACCTACAATGAGCAGTTCTTC
TRBV7-8	TRBJ2-5	TRBD1	few	CASSGRDRAWDQYF	TGTGCCAGCAGCGGAAGGGACAGGGCTTGGGACCAGTACTTC
TRBV28	TRBJ2-2	TRBD2	NA	CASRGRARIGELFF	TGTGCCAGCAGGGGGAGGGCCCGGATCGGGGAGCTGTTTTTT
TRBV28	TRBJ2-1	NA	NA	CASSLPPLGVNNEQFF	TGTGCCAGCAGTTTACCCCCCCTCGGGGTCAACAATGAGCAGTTCTTC
TRBV18	TRBJ2-6	NA	few	CASSPTPGSGANVLTF	TGTGCCAGCTCACCAACCCCGGGCTCTGGGGCCAACGTCCTGACTTTC
TRBV6-1	TRBJ1-6	NA	few	CASSHGNSPLHF	TGTGCCAGCAGTCACGGAAATTCACCCCTCCACTTT
TRBV20-1	TRBJ2-5	NA	NA	CSATARLQEPQYF	TGCAGTGCTACCGCCAGGCTTCAAGAGCCCCAGTACTTC
TRBV7-2	TRBJ2-1	NA	many	CASSPRLDSNEQFF	TGTGCCAGCAGCCCGCGACTAGATTCTAATGAGCAGTTCTTC
TRBV5-1	TRBJ2-1	TRBD1	NA	CASRQEGTVSYNEQFF	TGCGCCAGCAGGCAAGAAGGGACAGTATCCTACAATGAGCAGTTCTTC
TRBV20-1	TRBJ2-5	TRBD2	NA	CSARDRLAGGWSRETQYF	TGCAGTGCTAGAGACAGACTAGCGGGGGGCTGGTCTCGAGAGACCCAGTACTTC
TRBV4-2	TRBJ2-7	TRBD2	many	CASSQIGGGRTSGYYEQYF	TGTGCCAGCAGCCAAATCGGGGGTGGCAGGACTAGCGGGTACTACGAGCAGTACTTC
TRBV15	TRBJ1-3	NA	NA	CATSRDRTATGNTIYF	TGTGCCACCAGCAGAGATAGGACAGCCACTGGAAACACCATATATTTT
TRBV6-2/TRBV6-3	TRBJ2-1	NA	few	CASGLGSYNEQFF	TGTGCCAGCGGGTTGGGCTCCTACAATGAGCAGTTCTTC
TRBV18	TRBJ2-6	NA	many	CASSPQGSGANVLTF	TGTGCCAGCAGCCCCCAGGGCTCTGGGGCCAACGTCCTGACTTTC
TRBV3-1	TRBJ2-3	TRBD2	NA	CASSQDWRGGRSRTDTQYF	TGTGCCAGCAGCCAAGATTGGCGGGGGGGCCGAAGTCGCACAGATACGCAGTATTTT
TRBV4-1	TRBJ2-1	NA	NA	CASSSRVRGHEQFF	TGCGCCAGCAGCTCTAGGGTTCGGGGACATGAGCAGTTCTTC
TRBV7-3	TRBJ2-5	NA	NA	CASSPEGVGTQYF	TGTGCCAGCAGCCCTGAGGGGGTTGGGACCCAGTACTTC